This T cell receptor beta chain was sequenced in a study of cytomegalovirus exposure and HLA in healthy donors. Study-level background: Most genotyped donors, about four fifths of 398, had Caucasian-associated genetic ancestry.

V lost 3 bases to trimming and J lost 4 bases; unmatched junction nucleotides: 2. CDR1 is SNHLY, CDR2 FYNNEI, per germline. CDR3 size: 15 residues. General observations from the study: When a later analysis was performed, an Asian-associated ancestry cluster reportedly had fewer N-insertions than the 666-donor mean.

This clone showed up just a few times. Its antigen is not identified. 13 Jbeta primers and 60 Vbeta primers were used for the PCR. Assay used: immunoSEQ multiplex PCR; TCRdb lists only in-frame clones, some missing. Among 90,000 to 120,000 clones, about 83% were seen once, and the ten largest hold roughly 5.6%. The receptor was isolated from a female donor in good health and CMV-seropositive. Sequenced: PBMCs. This rearrangement joins TRBV2 to TRBJ2-2; 10 bases are a match to TRBD1. The CDR3 coding sequence is TGTGCCAGCAGTGATTGGACAGGGGGCACCGGGGAGCTGTTTTTT. It encodes CASSDWTGGTGELFF.